The sequence of this T cell receptor (beta chain) was determined in a study of cytomegalovirus exposure and HLA in healthy donors. Study results and caveats: Whilst most TCR sequences proved rare, a subset of public TCRs occurred across many donors. Later analysis indicated greater clonal expansion among HLA-associated TCR beta chains than among equally common other chains. According to an earlier analysis, most TCR beta V segments yielded productive rearrangements about 87% or about 30% of the time. High sensitivity and specificity were reportedly achieved when the classifier diagnosed cytomegalovirus status.

V was cut by 7 bases and J by 5 bases, with 17 bases left in between. This CDR3 is 14 amino acids long. Germline lookup yields CDR1 MNHNS and CDR2 SASEGT. This clone has a handful of counts. What it binds is unknown. This PCR relied on a set of 60 Vbeta primers and 13 Jbeta primers. Assay: immunoSEQ multiplex PCR; the TCRdb copy retains only in-frame clones and omits some. The sample carries about 67,000 clones, over 70% recorded once. Sequencing was done on a sample of PBMCs. The chain joins TRBV6-1 to TRBJ2-5; no firm D call. This TCR derives from a man aged 60 to 75 in good health and CMV-seropositive. For the CDR3, the DNA is TGTGCCAGCATGGAGCAGCCCAGCAGCGAGACCCAGTACTTC. It yields the protein CASMEQPSSETQYF.